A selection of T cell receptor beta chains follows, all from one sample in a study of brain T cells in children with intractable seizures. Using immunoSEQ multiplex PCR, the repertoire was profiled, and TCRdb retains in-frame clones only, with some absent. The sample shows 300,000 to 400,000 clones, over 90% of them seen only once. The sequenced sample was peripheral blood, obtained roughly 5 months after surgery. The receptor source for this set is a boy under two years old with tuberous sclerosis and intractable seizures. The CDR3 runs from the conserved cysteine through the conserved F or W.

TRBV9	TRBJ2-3	CASGDSYTDTQYF
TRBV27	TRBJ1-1	CASSLQGPSEAFF
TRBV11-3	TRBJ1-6	CASSLDLRNSPLHF
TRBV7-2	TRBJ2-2	CASSLAGGTNTGELFF
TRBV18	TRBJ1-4	CASSSGTDFTNEKLFF
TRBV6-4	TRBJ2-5	CASSGLAGEETQYF
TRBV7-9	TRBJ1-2	CASSLGTANYGYTF
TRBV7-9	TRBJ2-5	CASSLIGSPETQYF
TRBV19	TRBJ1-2	CASSMGVTNYGYTF
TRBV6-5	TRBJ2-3	CASRDGTSGTDTQYF
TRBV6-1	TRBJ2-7	CASSEWDRGPYEQYF
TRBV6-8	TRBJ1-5	CASSYRDGSNQPQHF
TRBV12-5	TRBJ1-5	CASGWGDTNQPQHF
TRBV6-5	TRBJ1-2	CASRGGGNYGYTF
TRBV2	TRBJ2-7	CASNWASGYYEQYF
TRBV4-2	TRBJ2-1	CASSQGWGTAHNEQFF
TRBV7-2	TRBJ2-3	CASSLEGGGLSDTQYF
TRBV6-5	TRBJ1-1	CASINGGFEAFF
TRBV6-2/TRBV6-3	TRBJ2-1	CASSYGGEREQFF
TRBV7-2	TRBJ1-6	CASSPPTSYNSPLHF
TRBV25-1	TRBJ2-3	CASSEQGVADTQYF
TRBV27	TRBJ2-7	CASSYGTPYEQYF
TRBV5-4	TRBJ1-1	CASSRGQNTEAFF
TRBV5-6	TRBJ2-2	CASSLDKGLGELFF
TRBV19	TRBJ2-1	CASSRGQGPYNEQFF
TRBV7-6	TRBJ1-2	CASSLAAEGGYTF
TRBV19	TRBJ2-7	CASSATAPTYEQYF
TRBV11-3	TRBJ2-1	CASSHITSGSSYNEQFF
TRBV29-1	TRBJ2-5	CSVVGQLRETQYF
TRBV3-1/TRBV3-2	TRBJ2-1	CASSLRGGSNEQFF
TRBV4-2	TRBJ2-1	CASSQRLAATYNEQFF
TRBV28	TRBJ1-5	CASSDMGGGNQPQHF
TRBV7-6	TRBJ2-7	CASSFGAGTSGSYEQYF
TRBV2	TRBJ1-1	CASHLLSPGSTEAFF
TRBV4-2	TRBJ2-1	CASSQDRSRGSNEQFF
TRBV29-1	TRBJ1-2	CSVGSQISNYGYTF
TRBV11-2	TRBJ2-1	CASSLGIGGGDYYNEQFF
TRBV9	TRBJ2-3	CASSPQTVTDTQYF
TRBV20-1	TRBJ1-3	CSASTPGRTGNTIYF
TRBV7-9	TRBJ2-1	CASSLGGASYNEQFF
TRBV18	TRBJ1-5	CASSPKLRIGANQPQHF
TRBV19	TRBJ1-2	CASSASRRDGGYTF